The present T cell receptor beta chain was sequenced within a study of OX40 agonist ivuxolimab in advanced cancers. This CDR3 has 16 residues. The germline V gene encodes CDR1 MGHRA and CDR2 YSYEKL. Unmatched junction bases numbered 9, after V lost 0 bases and J lost 5 bases. The repertoire was sequenced with immunoSEQ multiplex PCR; TCRdb's copy has only in-frame clones and lacks some. The sample lists 30,000 to 40,000 clones, roughly 80% occurring once. The rearrangement uses TRBV4-1 and TRBJ1-1; TRBD1 matches at 7 bases. This material consisted of CD4+ or CD8+ T cells sorted from blood, taken in a trial of the OX40 agonist ivuxolimab. The sequence was collected from an adult with an advanced solid tumor such as melanoma, head and neck, liver or kidney cancer. The CDR3, as DNA: TGCGCCAGCAGCCAAGATCGGGACCTCAGGGGGACTGAAGCTTTCTTT. Its protein product is CASSQDRDLRGTEAFF.